The rows below give T cell receptor beta chains drawn from one sample of a study of blood T cell repertoires in COVID-19. This table comes from immunoSEQ multiplex PCR, and its TCRdb copy is limited to in-frame clones, with some not included. The sample contains 100,000 to 140,000 clones, approximately 88% of which appear only once. Sample: peripheral blood. These receptors all come from a man aged 45-65 years with active or convalescent COVID-19. CDR3s include the opening cysteine and the closing phenylalanine or tryptophan. D genes are given only for firm matches. Not every row has a clone size; where given, it reads once, few, many or a size class.

clone_size: .
d_call: TRBD2
v_call: TRBV9
j_call: TRBJ2-5
cdr3_aa: CASSISGRTFETQYF
cdr3_nt: TGTGCCAGCAGCATTAGCGGGAGGACATTCGAGACCCAGTACTTC

clone_size: .
d_call: TRBD1
v_call: TRBV29-1
j_call: TRBJ1-2
cdr3_aa: CSVDHRGAYGYTF
cdr3_nt: TGCAGCGTTGACCACAGGGGGGCATATGGCTACACCTTC

clone_size: few
d_call: .
v_call: TRBV10-3
j_call: TRBJ2-2
cdr3_aa: CAIGGFKTTGGELFF
cdr3_nt: TGTGCCATCGGGGGGTTTAAGACAACTGGCGGGGAGCTGTTTTTT

clone_size: .
d_call: .
v_call: TRBV18
j_call: TRBJ2-3
cdr3_aa: CASSPEGDTQYF
cdr3_nt: TGTGCCAGCTCACCGGAGGGAGATACGCAGTATTTT

clone_size: once
d_call: TRBD2
v_call: TRBV15
j_call: TRBJ2-7
cdr3_aa: CATSRDRGGGEQYF
cdr3_nt: TGTGCCACCAGCAGAGATCGGGGGGGAGGCGAGCAGTACTTC

clone_size: .
d_call: TRBD2
v_call: TRBV29-1
j_call: TRBJ2-7
cdr3_aa: CSALAGGAYEQYF
cdr3_nt: TGCAGCGCCTTAGCGGGAGGTGCCTACGAGCAGTACTTC

clone_size: .
d_call: TRBD2
v_call: TRBV9
j_call: TRBJ2-2
cdr3_aa: CASSVLSASGDYTGELFF
cdr3_nt: TGTGCCAGCAGCGTCTTGTCCGCTAGCGGAGATTACACCGGGGAGCTGTTTTTT

clone_size: .
d_call: TRBD2
v_call: TRBV9
j_call: TRBJ2-5
cdr3_aa: CASSVGASGRAFQETQYF
cdr3_nt: TGTGCCAGCAGCGTAGGGGCTAGCGGGAGGGCCTTCCAAGAGACCCAGTACTTC

clone_size: .
d_call: .
v_call: TRBV5-1
j_call: TRBJ1-1
cdr3_aa: CASSRPSLTGTNTEAFF
cdr3_nt: TGCGCCAGCAGCCGACCCTCTTTAACAGGGACGAACACTGAAGCTTTCTTT

clone_size: .
d_call: TRBD2
v_call: TRBV6-1
j_call: TRBJ2-1
cdr3_aa: CASSEYVAGRSYNEQFF
cdr3_nt: TGTGCCAGCAGTGAGTATGTAGCGGGACGGTCCTACAATGAGCAGTTCTTC

clone_size: .
d_call: .
v_call: TRBV25-1
j_call: TRBJ2-7
cdr3_aa: CASSPQGGRIGYEQYF
cdr3_nt: TGTGCCAGCAGCCCCCAAGGAGGGAGAATAGGCTACGAGCAGTACTTC

clone_size: .
d_call: TRBD2
v_call: TRBV28
j_call: TRBJ2-1
cdr3_aa: CASSLGREAYNEQFF
cdr3_nt: TGTGCCAGCAGTTTAGGGCGGGAGGCCTACAATGAGCAGTTCTTC

clone_size: few
d_call: TRBD1
v_call: TRBV7-9
j_call: TRBJ1-1
cdr3_aa: CASRYTGDGTEAFF
cdr3_nt: TGTGCCAGCAGATACACAGGGGACGGCACTGAAGCTTTCTTT

clone_size: few
d_call: .
v_call: TRBV2
j_call: TRBJ1-2
cdr3_aa: CASSEWQADYGYTF
cdr3_nt: TGTGCCAGCAGTGAATGGCAGGCTGACTATGGCTACACCTTC

clone_size: .
d_call: .
v_call: TRBV19
j_call: TRBJ2-2
cdr3_aa: CASSITDTGELFF
cdr3_nt: TGTGCCAGTAGTATAACTGACACCGGGGAGCTGTTTTTT

clone_size: .
d_call: TRBD2
v_call: TRBV6-5
j_call: TRBJ2-1
cdr3_aa: CASKLGLALDEQFF
cdr3_nt: TGTGCCAGCAAGCTGGGACTAGCTTTGGATGAGCAGTTCTTC

clone_size: .
d_call: TRBD1
v_call: TRBV7-2
j_call: TRBJ2-5
cdr3_aa: CASSSGTVQETQYF
cdr3_nt: TGTGCCAGCAGCTCAGGGACAGTTCAAGAGACCCAGTACTTC

clone_size: .
d_call: TRBD2
v_call: TRBV4-2
j_call: TRBJ2-1
cdr3_aa: CASSQGLAAQGEQFF
cdr3_nt: TGTGCCAGCAGCCAAGGGCTAGCGGCGCAGGGTGAGCAGTTCTTC

clone_size: .
d_call: .
v_call: TRBV7-8
j_call: TRBJ1-5
cdr3_aa: CASSLEFAEPQHF
cdr3_nt: TGTGCCAGCAGCTTAGAGTTCGCAGAGCCCCAGCATTTT

clone_size: .
d_call: .
v_call: TRBV15
j_call: TRBJ1-1
cdr3_aa: CATSRDVATSGTEAFF
cdr3_nt: TGTGCCACCAGCAGAGATGTCGCAACCTCCGGGACTGAAGCTTTCTTT

clone_size: .
d_call: TRBD1
v_call: TRBV15
j_call: TRBJ1-5
cdr3_aa: CATRDGQGIPQPQHF
cdr3_nt: TGTGCCACCAGAGATGGACAGGGAATACCTCAGCCCCAGCATTTT

clone_size: .
d_call: TRBD1
v_call: TRBV3-1/TRBV3-2
j_call: TRBJ1-2
cdr3_aa: CASSQGSTGGGGYTF
cdr3_nt: TGTGCCAGCAGCCAAGGCTCAACAGGGGGCGGCGGCTACACCTTC

clone_size: .
d_call: TRBD1
v_call: TRBV12-3/TRBV12-4
j_call: TRBJ1-2
cdr3_aa: CASTPTGGYGYTF
cdr3_nt: TGTGCCAGCACCCCGACAGGGGGATATGGCTACACCTTC

clone_size: .
d_call: .
v_call: TRBV28
j_call: TRBJ1-2
cdr3_aa: CASSRQYGYTF
cdr3_nt: TGTGCCAGCAGTAGACAGTATGGCTACACCTTC

clone_size: .
d_call: TRBD2
v_call: TRBV5-1
j_call: TRBJ2-1
cdr3_aa: CASSFSGRASADEQFF
cdr3_nt: TGCGCCAGCAGCTTTAGCGGGAGGGCCAGTGCAGATGAGCAGTTCTTC

clone_size: .
d_call: .
v_call: TRBV28
j_call: TRBJ1-2
cdr3_aa: CASLPPVPGSNYGYTF
cdr3_nt: TGTGCCAGTCTCCCCCCGGTCCCAGGGTCTAACTATGGCTACACCTTC

clone_size: .
d_call: .
v_call: TRBV6-5
j_call: TRBJ1-2
cdr3_aa: CASSYGEAANYGYTF
cdr3_nt: TGTGCCAGCAGTTACGGAGAGGCCGCTAACTATGGCTACACCTTC

clone_size: .
d_call: .
v_call: TRBV7-2
j_call: TRBJ2-7
cdr3_aa: CASSPGHTYEQYF
cdr3_nt: TGTGCCAGCAGCCCCGGACATACTTACGAGCAGTACTTC

clone_size: .
d_call: .
v_call: TRBV10-3
j_call: TRBJ2-3
cdr3_aa: CAIAIANGADTQYF
cdr3_nt: TGTGCCATCGCAATAGCGAATGGCGCAGATACGCAGTATTTT

clone_size: once
d_call: .
v_call: TRBV18
j_call: TRBJ2-5
cdr3_aa: CASSPPRGAVETQYF
cdr3_nt: TGTGCCAGCTCACCCCCTCGGGGGGCTGTTGAGACCCAGTACTTC

clone_size: .
d_call: .
v_call: TRBV6-2/TRBV6-3
j_call: TRBJ2-6
cdr3_aa: CASSLRGYLSGANVLTF
cdr3_nt: TGTGCCAGCAGTTTAAGAGGGTATCTCTCTGGGGCCAACGTCCTGACTTTC

clone_size: .
d_call: .
v_call: TRBV10-3
j_call: TRBJ1-2
cdr3_aa: CAILRGEGSLDGYTF
cdr3_nt: TGTGCCATCCTCCGGGGGGAGGGGTCCCTGGATGGCTACACCTTC

clone_size: .
d_call: .
v_call: TRBV6-1
j_call: TRBJ1-2
cdr3_aa: CASSDRSYGYTF
cdr3_nt: TGTGCCAGCAGTGACAGAAGCTATGGCTACACCTTC

clone_size: .
d_call: TRBD1
v_call: TRBV6-5
j_call: TRBJ1-3
cdr3_aa: CASSRTGLTNTIYF
cdr3_nt: TGTGCCAGCAGCCGGACAGGGTTAACAAACACCATATATTTT

clone_size: .
d_call: TRBD1
v_call: TRBV6-6
j_call: TRBJ2-1
cdr3_aa: CASSTDRGSFF
cdr3_nt: TGTGCCAGCAGTACCGACAGGGGTTCGTTCTTC

clone_size: .
d_call: .
v_call: TRBV6-2/TRBV6-3
j_call: TRBJ2-7
cdr3_aa: CASSYDGGAYEQYF
cdr3_nt: TGTGCCAGCAGTTACGATGGAGGAGCTTACGAGCAGTACTTC

clone_size: once
d_call: .
v_call: TRBV19
j_call: TRBJ1-2
cdr3_aa: CASREWEGGYTF
cdr3_nt: TGTGCCAGTCGGGAATGGGAGGGTGGCTACACCTTC

clone_size: .
d_call: TRBD1
v_call: TRBV28
j_call: TRBJ2-7
cdr3_aa: CASRAGGTYEQYF
cdr3_nt: TGTGCCAGCAGGGCAGGGGGCACCTACGAGCAGTACTTC

clone_size: .
d_call: .
v_call: TRBV24-1
j_call: TRBJ2-3
cdr3_aa: CATSRGLGSTDTQYF
cdr3_nt: TGTGCCACCAGTCGCGGGTTGGGCAGCACAGATACGCAGTATTTT

clone_size: once
d_call: .
v_call: TRBV11-2
j_call: TRBJ1-3
cdr3_aa: CASSLGSSGNTIYF
cdr3_nt: TGTGCCAGCAGCTTAGGGAGCTCTGGAAACACCATATATTTT

clone_size: .
d_call: .
v_call: TRBV28
j_call: TRBJ1-6
cdr3_aa: CASSSRNSPLHF
cdr3_nt: TGTGCCAGCAGTTCCCGTAATTCACCCCTCCACTTT

clone_size: .
d_call: .
v_call: TRBV7-9
j_call: TRBJ1-3
cdr3_aa: CASSLLGLGNTIYF
cdr3_nt: TGTGCCAGCAGCTTACTGGGCTTGGGAAACACCATATATTTT

clone_size: .
d_call: .
v_call: TRBV28
j_call: TRBJ2-2
cdr3_aa: CASILSGAHTGELFF
cdr3_nt: TGTGCCAGCATCCTTAGCGGAGCCCACACCGGGGAGCTGTTTTTT

clone_size: .
d_call: TRBD1
v_call: TRBV6-5
j_call: TRBJ1-5
cdr3_aa: CASHRGLDQPQHF
cdr3_nt: TGTGCCAGCCACAGGGGGTTGGATCAGCCCCAGCATTTT

clone_size: .
d_call: TRBD2
v_call: TRBV5-4
j_call: TRBJ2-2
cdr3_aa: CASSLVVAGGGGELFF
cdr3_nt: TGTGCCAGCAGCTTGGTGGTTGCGGGAGGAGGCGGGGAGCTGTTTTTT

clone_size: .
d_call: TRBD2
v_call: TRBV3-1/TRBV3-2
j_call: TRBJ2-1
cdr3_aa: CASSHGGRANNEQFF
cdr3_nt: TGTGCCAGCAGCCATGGCGGGAGGGCGAACAATGAGCAGTTCTTC

clone_size: .
d_call: TRBD2
v_call: TRBV5-8
j_call: TRBJ2-1
cdr3_aa: CASSLGLAGSRDEQFF
cdr3_nt: TGTGCCAGCAGCTTAGGTCTAGCGGGAAGTAGGGATGAGCAGTTCTTC

clone_size: .
d_call: TRBD1
v_call: TRBV3-1/TRBV3-2
j_call: TRBJ1-2
cdr3_aa: CASSQGTGNYGYTF
cdr3_nt: TGTGCCAGCAGCCAAGGGACAGGAAACTATGGCTACACCTTC

clone_size: .
d_call: .
v_call: TRBV7-8
j_call: TRBJ2-1
cdr3_aa: CASSLAQYNEQFF
cdr3_nt: TGTGCCAGCAGCTTAGCGCAGTACAATGAGCAGTTCTTC

clone_size: .
d_call: .
v_call: TRBV5-1
j_call: TRBJ1-6
cdr3_aa: CASSPGQNSPLHF
cdr3_nt: TGCGCCAGCAGCCCCGGACAGAATTCACCCCTCCACTTT